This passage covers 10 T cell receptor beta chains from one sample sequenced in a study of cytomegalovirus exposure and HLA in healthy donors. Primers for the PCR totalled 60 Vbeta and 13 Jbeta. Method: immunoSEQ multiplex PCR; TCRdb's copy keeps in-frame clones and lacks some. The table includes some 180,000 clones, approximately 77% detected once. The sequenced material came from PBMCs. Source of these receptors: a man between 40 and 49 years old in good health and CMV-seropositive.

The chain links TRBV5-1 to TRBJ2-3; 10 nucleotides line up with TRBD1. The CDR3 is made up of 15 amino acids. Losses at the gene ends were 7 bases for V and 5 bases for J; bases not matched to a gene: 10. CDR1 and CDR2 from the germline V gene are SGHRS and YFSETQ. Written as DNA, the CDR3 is TGCGCCAGCTTCCGGGACAGGGGTCGTGGAGATACGCAGTATTTT. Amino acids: CASFRDRGRGDTQYF.

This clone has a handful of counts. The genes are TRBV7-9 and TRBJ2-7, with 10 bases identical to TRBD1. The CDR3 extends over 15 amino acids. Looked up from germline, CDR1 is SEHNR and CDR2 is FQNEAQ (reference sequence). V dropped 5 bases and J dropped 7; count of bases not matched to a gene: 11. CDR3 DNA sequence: TGTGCCAGCAGCAAAGGACAGGGGGATACTAGGGAGCAGTACTTC. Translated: CASSKGQGDTREQYF.

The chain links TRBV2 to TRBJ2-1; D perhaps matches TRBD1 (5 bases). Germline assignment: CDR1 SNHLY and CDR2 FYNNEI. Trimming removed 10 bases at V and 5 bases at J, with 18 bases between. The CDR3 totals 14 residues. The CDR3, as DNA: TGTGCCACCCGAAAGGGGTCTGGAGACAATGAGCAGTTCTTC. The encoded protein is CATRKGSGDNEQFF.

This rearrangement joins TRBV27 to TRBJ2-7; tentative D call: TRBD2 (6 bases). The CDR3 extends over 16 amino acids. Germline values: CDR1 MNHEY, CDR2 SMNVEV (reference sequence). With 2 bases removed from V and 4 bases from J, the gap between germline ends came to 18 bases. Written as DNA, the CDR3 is TGTGCCAGCAGTTTACAAAGCGGAGGGCTAGGATACGAGCAGTACTTC. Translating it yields CASSLQSGGLGYEQYF.

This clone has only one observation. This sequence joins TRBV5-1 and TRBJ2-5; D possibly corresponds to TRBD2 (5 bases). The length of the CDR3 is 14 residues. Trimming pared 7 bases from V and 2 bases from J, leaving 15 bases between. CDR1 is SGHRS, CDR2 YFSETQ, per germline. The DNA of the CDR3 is TGCGCCAGCGGCCTCGGGGAGATACAAGAGACCCAGTACTTC. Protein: CASGLGEIQETQYF.

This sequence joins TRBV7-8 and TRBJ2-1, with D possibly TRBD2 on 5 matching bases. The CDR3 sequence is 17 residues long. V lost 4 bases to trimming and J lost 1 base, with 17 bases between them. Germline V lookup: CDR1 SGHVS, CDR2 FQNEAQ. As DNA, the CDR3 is TGTGCCAGCAGCTCTCGCGAGGGAGCCTCTTCCTACAATGAGCAGTTCTTC. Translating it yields CASSSREGASSYNEQFF.

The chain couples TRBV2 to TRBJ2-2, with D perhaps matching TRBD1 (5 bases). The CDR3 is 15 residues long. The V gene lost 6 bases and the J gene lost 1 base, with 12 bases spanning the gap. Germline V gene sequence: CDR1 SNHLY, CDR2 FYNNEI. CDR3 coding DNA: TGTGCCAGCAGGGGGCTAGGGCAGAACACCGGGGAGCTGTTTTTT. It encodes CASRGLGQNTGELFF.

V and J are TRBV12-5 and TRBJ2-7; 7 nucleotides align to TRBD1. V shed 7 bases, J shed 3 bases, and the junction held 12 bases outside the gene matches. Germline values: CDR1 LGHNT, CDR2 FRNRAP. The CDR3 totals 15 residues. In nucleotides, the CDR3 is TGTGCTAGTGCTCTACACAGGGGAGTTAGCTACGAGCAGTACTTC. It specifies CASALHRGVSYEQYF.

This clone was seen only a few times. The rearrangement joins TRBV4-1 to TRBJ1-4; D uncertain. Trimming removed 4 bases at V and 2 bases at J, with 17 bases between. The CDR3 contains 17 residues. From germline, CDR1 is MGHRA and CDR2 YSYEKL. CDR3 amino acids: CASSPRLGLGTNEKLFF. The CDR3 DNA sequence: TGCGCCAGCAGCCCGAGACTGGGTCTTGGTACTAATGAAAAACTGTTTTTT.

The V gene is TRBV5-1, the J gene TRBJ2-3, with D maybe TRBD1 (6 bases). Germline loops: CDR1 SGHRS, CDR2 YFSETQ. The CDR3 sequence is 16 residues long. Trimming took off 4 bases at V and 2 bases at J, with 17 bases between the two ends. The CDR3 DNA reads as TGCGCCAGCAGCCAAGCCGCAGGGGAGTTCACAGATACGCAGTATTTT. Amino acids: CASSQAAGEFTDTQYF.